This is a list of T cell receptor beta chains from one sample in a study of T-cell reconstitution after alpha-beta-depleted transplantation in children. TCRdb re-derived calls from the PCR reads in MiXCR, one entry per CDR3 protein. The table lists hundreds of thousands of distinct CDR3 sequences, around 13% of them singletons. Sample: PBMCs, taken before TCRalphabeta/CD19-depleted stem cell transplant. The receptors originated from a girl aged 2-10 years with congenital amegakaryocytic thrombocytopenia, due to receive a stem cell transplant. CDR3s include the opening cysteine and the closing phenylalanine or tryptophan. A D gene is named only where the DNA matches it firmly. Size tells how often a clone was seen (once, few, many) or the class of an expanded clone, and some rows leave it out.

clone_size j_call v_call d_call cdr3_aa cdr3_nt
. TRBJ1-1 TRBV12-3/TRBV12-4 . CASKMRSLMFTEAFF TGTGCCAGCAAAATGCGGTCCCTAATGTTCACTGAAGCTTTCTTT
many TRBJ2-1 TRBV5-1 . CASSSEIFNEQFF TGCGCCAGCAGCTCAGAGATCTTCAATGAGCAGTTCTTC
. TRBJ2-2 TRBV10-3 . CAISESMVGGNTGELFF TGTGCCATCAGTGAGTCGATGGTAGGAGGGAACACCGGGGAGCTGTTTTTT
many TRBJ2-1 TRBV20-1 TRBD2 CSVSGRYYNEQFF TGCAGTGTTAGCGGGAGATACTACAATGAGCAGTTCTTC
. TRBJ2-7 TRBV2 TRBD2 CASSDGAGGPYEQYF TGTGCCAGCAGTGACGGGGCGGGAGGGCCTTACGAGCAGTACTTC
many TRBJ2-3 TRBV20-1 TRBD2 CSATAIGAGVLDTQYF TGCAGTGCCACAGCCATTGGGGCGGGAGTTTTAGATACGCAGTATTTT
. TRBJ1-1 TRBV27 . CASSTLPIGSPEAFF TGTGCCAGCAGTACCCTCCCCATTGGGAGTCCTGAAGCTTTCTTT
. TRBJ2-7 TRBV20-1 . CSARETSGRTSGRTGYEQYF .
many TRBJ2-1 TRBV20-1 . CSAKGPGREFF TGCAGTGCCAAAGGGCCAGGGAGAGAGTTCTTC
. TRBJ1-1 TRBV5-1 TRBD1 CASRLQGATEAFF TGCGCCAGCAGACTACAGGGGGCGACTGAAGCTTTCTTT
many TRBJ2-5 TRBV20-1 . CSARPIAEPQETQYF TGCAGTGCTAGACCAATAGCGGAGCCCCAAGAGACCCAGTACTTC
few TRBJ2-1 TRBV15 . CATSRDPTRGGSYNEQFF TGTGCCACCAGCAGAGATCCAACCAGGGGAGGGTCCTACAATGAGCAGTTCTTC
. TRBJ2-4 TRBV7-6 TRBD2 CASSRGFRERGDIQYF TGTGCCAGCAGCAGAGGGTTCCGGGAGCGGGGGGACATTCAGTACTTC
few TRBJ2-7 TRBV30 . CACLDRGYEQYF TGTGCCTGTTTAGACAGAGGGTACGAGCAGTACTTC
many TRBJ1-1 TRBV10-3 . CAISEFSEAFF TGTGCCATCAGTGAGTTTAGTGAAGCTTTCTTT
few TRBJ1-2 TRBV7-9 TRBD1 CASTPTGQYGYTF TGTGCCAGCACCCCGACAGGGCAGTATGGCTACACCTTC
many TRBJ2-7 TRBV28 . CASSTQSSYEQYF TGTGCCAGCAGTACGCAGAGCTCCTACGAGCAGTACTTC
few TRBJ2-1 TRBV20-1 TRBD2 CSATNLAGVLNEQFF TGCAGTGCTACCAATCTAGCGGGAGTACTCAATGAGCAGTTCTTC
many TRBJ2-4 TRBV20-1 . CSAGGLRKNIQYF TGCAGTGCGGGGGGACTGAGGAAAAACATTCAGTACTTC
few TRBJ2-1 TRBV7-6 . CASSLGGLRASYNEQFF TGTGCCAGCAGCTTAGGGGGACTGCGGGCCTCCTACAATGAGCAGTTCTTC
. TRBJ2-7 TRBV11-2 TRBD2 CASSSPGLAPYEQYF TGTGCCAGCAGCTCCCCGGGACTAGCGCCCTACGAGCAGTACTTC
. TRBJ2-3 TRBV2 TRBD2 CATIGGSLTDTQYF TGTGCCACGATCGGGGGGAGCCTCACAGATACGCAGTATTTT
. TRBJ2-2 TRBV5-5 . CASSLGDGGELFF TGTGCCAGCAGCTTAGGGGATGGCGGGGAGCTGTTTTTT
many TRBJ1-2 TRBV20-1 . CSASGDYGYTF TGCAGTGCTAGCGGGGACTATGGCTACACCTTC
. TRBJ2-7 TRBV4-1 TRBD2 CASSQVLAGEAPYEQYF TGCGCCAGCAGCCAAGTCCTAGCGGGAGAGGCCCCCTACGAGCAGTACTTC
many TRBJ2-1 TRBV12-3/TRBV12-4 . CASRQNRDNREQFF TGTGCCAGCAGACAAAACCGGGACAATCGGGAGCAGTTCTTC
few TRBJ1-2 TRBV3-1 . CASSRATEYYGYTF TGTGCCAGCAGCCGAGCGACGGAATACTATGGCTACACCTTC
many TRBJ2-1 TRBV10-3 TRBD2 CAISPSSGRAMDEQFF TGTGCCATCAGCCCATCTAGCGGGAGGGCCATGGATGAGCAGTTCTTC
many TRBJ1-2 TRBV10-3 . CAIRPRGRIYGYTF TGTGCCATCAGGCCGCGGGGCCGGATCTATGGCTACACCTTC
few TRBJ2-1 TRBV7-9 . CASREGLPGENNEQFF TGTGCCAGCAGGGAGGGTTTACCGGGAGAGAACAATGAGCAGTTCTTC
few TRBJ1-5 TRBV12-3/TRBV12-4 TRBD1 CASSGTGGDQPQHF TGTGCCAGCAGTGGGACAGGGGGCGATCAGCCCCAGCATTTT
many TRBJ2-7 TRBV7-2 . CASSFFYERYEQYF TGTGCCAGCAGCTTTTTTTACGAACGGTACGAGCAGTACTTC
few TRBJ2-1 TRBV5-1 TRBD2 CASSLALAGGSEQFF TGCGCCAGCAGCTTAGCACTAGCGGGAGGGTCTGAGCAGTTCTTC
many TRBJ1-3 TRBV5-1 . CASSYSGNTIYF TGCGCCAGCAGCTACTCTGGAAACACCATATATTTT
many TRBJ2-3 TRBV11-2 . CASSLVGGLAGGTDTQYF TGTGCCAGCAGCTTAGTAGGGGGACTTGCGGGGGGCACAGATACGCAGTATTTT
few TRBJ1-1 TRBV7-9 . CASSPNRPFDTEAFF TGTGCCAGCAGCCCCAACCGTCCGTTCGACACTGAAGCTTTCTTT
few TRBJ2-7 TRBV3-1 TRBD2 CASTQEAGGPYEQYF TGTGCCAGCACCCAAGAAGCGGGAGGGCCCTACGAGCAGTACTTC
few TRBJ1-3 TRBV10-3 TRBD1 CAISAGDRLSGNTIYF TGTGCCATCAGTGCGGGGGACAGGCTCTCTGGAAACACCATATATTTT
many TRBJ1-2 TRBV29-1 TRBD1 CSARQGPYGYTF TGCAGCGCTAGACAGGGGCCCTATGGCTACACCTTC
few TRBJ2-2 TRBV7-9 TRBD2 CASSPRTSGIGELFF TGTGCCAGCAGCCCGAGGACTAGCGGGATCGGGGAGCTGTTTTTT
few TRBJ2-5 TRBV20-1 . CSVRLHQETQYF TGCAGTGTTAGACTGCACCAAGAGACCCAGTACTTC
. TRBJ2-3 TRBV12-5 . CASGLRSGNTDTQYF TGTGCTAGTGGTTTGCGGTCAGGTAACACAGATACGCAGTATTTT
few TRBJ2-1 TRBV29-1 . CSVRTAYNEQFF TGCAGCGTTCGGACCGCCTACAATGAACAGTTCTTC
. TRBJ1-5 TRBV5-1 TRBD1 CASSDGQGGNQPQHF TGCGCCAGCAGCGACGGACAGGGGGGGAATCAGCCCCAGCATTTT
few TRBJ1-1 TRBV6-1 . CASSEISASEAFF TGTGCCAGCAGTGAAATCAGTGCCAGCGAAGCTTTCTTT
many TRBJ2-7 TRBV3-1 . CASSQDQGYEQYF TGTGCCAGCAGCCAAGATCAGGGGTACGAGCAGTACTTC
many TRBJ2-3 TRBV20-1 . CSARERDKAKTTDTQYF TGCAGTGCTAGAGAGCGGGACAAGGCCAAGACCACAGATACGCAGTATTTT
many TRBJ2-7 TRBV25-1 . CASSEPSSYEQYF TGTGCCAGCAGTGAACCCTCCTCCTACGAGCAGTACTTC
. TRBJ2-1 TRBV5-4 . CASSLRTSGWNEQFF TGTGCCAGCAGCCTTCGGACTTCAGGTTGGAATGAGCAGTTCTTC
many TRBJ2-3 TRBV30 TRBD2 CAWIVGGSRADTQYF TGTGCCTGGATTGTTGGCGGGAGCAGGGCAGATACGCAGTATTTT
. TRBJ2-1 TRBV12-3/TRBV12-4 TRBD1 CASRATGGSNNEQFF TGTGCCAGCAGAGCAACAGGGGGCAGTAACAATGAGCAGTTCTTC
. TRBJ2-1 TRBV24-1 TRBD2 CATSARTSGRSYNEQFF TGTGCCACCAGTGCTAGGACTAGCGGGAGGTCCTACAATGAGCAGTTCTTC
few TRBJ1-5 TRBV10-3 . CAIGVNQPQHF TGTGCCATCGGGGTCAATCAGCCCCAGCATTTT
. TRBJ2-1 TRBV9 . CASSVVSGGIGDNEQFF TGTGCCAGCAGCGTAGTTAGCGGCGGGATAGGCGACAATGAGCAGTTCTTC
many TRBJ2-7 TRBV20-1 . CSAGGGVRYEQYF TGCAGTGCTGGTGGAGGGGTTCGTTACGAGCAGTACTTC
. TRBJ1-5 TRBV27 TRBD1 CASPRAQGASQPQHF TGTGCCAGCCCCCGGGCACAGGGGGCGAGTCAGCCCCAGCATTTT
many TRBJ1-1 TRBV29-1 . CSPGGNTEAFF TGCAGCCCCGGCGGGAACACTGAAGCTTTCTTT
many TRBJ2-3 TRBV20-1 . CSARDWRLGSTDTQYF TGCAGTGCTAGAGATTGGAGGTTGGGCAGCACAGATACGCAGTATTTT
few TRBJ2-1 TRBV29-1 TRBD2 CSVERGRDEQFF TGCAGCGTTGAGCGGGGGAGGGATGAGCAGTTCTTC
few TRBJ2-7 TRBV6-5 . CASSYGGGPSYEQYF TGTGCCAGCAGTTACGGAGGGGGGCCCAGCTACGAGCAGTACTTC